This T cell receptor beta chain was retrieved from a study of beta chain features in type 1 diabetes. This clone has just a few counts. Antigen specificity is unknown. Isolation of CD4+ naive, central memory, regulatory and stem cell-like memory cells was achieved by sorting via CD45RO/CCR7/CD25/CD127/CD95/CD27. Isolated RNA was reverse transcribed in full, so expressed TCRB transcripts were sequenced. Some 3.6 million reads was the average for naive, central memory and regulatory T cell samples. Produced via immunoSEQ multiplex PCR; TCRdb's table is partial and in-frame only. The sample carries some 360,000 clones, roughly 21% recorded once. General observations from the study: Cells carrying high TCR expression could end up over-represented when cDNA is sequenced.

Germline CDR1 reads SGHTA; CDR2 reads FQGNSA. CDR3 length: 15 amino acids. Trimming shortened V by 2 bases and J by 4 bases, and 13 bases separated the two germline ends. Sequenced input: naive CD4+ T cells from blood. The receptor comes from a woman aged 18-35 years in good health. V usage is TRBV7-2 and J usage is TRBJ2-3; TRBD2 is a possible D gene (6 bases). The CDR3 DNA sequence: TGTGCCAGCAGCTTAATAGCCTGGGGGGCAGATACGCAGTATTTT. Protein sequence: CASSLIAWGADTQYF.